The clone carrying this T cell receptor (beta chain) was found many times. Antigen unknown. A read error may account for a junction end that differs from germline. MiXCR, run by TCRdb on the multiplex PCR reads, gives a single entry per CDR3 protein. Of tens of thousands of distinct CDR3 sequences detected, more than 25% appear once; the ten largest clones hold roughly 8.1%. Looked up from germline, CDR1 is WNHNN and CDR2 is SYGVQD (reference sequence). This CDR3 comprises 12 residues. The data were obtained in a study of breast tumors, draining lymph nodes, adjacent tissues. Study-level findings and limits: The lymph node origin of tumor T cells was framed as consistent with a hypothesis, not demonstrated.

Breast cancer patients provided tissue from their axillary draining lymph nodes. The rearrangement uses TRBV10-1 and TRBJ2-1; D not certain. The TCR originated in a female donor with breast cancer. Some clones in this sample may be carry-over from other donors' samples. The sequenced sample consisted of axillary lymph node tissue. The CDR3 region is CARSDYYNEQFF. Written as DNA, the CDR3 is TGCGCCCGCAGTGATTATTACAATGAGCAGTTCTTC.